These 5 T cell receptor beta chains came from one sample sequenced in a study of a mutant IDH1 vaccine in newly diagnosed glioma. Time point meaning: week 47, end of study. Vaccination used 300 ug of mutant IDH1 20-mer peptide per dose, with topical imiquimod. Clones were sequenced by immunoSEQ multiplex PCR, and TCRdb holds only the in-frame ones, with some missing. The table includes over 30,000 clones, around nine tenths detected once. What these receptors recognize is not known. The sample was PBMCs, taken from a glioma patient whose treatment included an IDH1 peptide vaccine. These receptors were collected from a woman aged 30 to 39 with glioma.

The chain links TRBV7-9 to TRBJ1-1; maybe TRBD1 (6 bases). This CDR3 is built from 16 residues. Germline V CDR1 and CDR2: SEHNR, FQNEAQ (reference sequence). Trimming pared 1 base from V and 2 bases from J, leaving 14 bases between. The CDR3 DNA follows: TGTGCCAGCAGCTTAGTAGGGGGAGGGTTTAACACTGAAGCTTTCTTT. It specifies CASSLVGGGFNTEAFF.

The chain employs TRBV18 and TRBJ2-7; D not certain. Germline V gene lookup returns CDR1 KGHSH and CDR2 LQKENI. The CDR3 length is 14 residues. V gave up 2 bases and J gave up 3 bases, with 11 bases separating them. CDR3 protein: CASSPGQGLYEQYF. The CDR3 bases are TGTGCCAGCTCACCAGGGCAAGGGCTCTACGAGCAGTACTTC.

The V call is TRBV2, the J call TRBJ1-5, with D possibly matching TRBD1 (6 bases). This CDR3 has 11 residues. V was pared by 7 bases and J by 13 bases, with 14 bases between. The V gene's germline CDR1 is SNHLY and CDR2 FYNNEI. Here the CDR3 reads CASTDGGPQHF. Written as DNA, the CDR3 is TGTGCCAGCACCGACGGGGGGCCTCAGCATTTT.

The gene calls are TRBV25-1 and TRBJ2-1, with D tentatively TRBD1 (6 bases). V was shortened by 7 bases and J by 0 bases, with 13 bases between the two germline ends. Germline V gene sequence: CDR1 MGHDK, CDR2 SYGVNS. The CDR3 sequence is 15 residues long. The CDR3 spells CASTLGGSSYNEQFF. CDR3 DNA: TGTGCCAGCACTCTTGGGGGCAGCTCCTACAATGAGCAGTTCTTC.

The J gene is TRBJ1-4, the V gene TRBV5-1, with a possible D match to TRBD1 (5 bases). The V gene lost 0 bases and the J gene lost 8 bases, with 17 bases spanning the gap. CDR1 SGHRS and CDR2 YFSETQ come from the germline V gene. CDR3 length equals 16 residues. The CDR3 reads CASSLGGRGVGEKLFF. CDR3 coding DNA: TGCGCCAGCAGCTTGGGGGGCCGAGGGGTCGGAGAAAAACTGTTTTTT.